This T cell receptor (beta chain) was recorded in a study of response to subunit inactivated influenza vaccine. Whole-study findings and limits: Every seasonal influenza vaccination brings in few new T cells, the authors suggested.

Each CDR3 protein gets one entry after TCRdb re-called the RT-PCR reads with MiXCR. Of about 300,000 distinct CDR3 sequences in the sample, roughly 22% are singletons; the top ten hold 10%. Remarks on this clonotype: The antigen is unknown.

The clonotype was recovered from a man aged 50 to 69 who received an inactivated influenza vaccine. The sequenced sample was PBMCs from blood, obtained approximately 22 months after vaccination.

The CDR3 region has the DNA TGTGCCAGCTCGCCGGACAGTTTTTCGCCCACTGAAGCTTTCTTT. The encoded protein is CASSPDSFSPTEAFF. The chain combines TRBV18 with TRBJ1-1, with D possibly TRBD1 on 6 matching bases. V lost 6 bases and J 4 bases, leaving 18 bases between the germline ends. The CDR3 consists of 15 residues. The germline V gene has CDR1 KGHSH and CDR2 LQKENI.